The clone carrying this T cell receptor beta chain appeared a few times. Multiplex touch-down PCR with TRB-A/B primers amplified rearranged V-D-J TRB sequences. MiXCR, applied by TCRdb to the multiplex PCR reads, yields one record per CDR3 protein. The sample holds 2,000 to 2,500 distinct CDR3 sequences, 20% to 25% seen once. Amplification of TCR beta used genomic DNA extracted from peripheral blood. The data derive from a study of T cell repertoires in aging, cancer and after chemotherapy. Input material: blood. The receptor was derived from a human donor in good health.

CDR3 loop: CASSSPGQGNTEAFF. CDR3 nucleotide sequence: TGTGCCAGTAGTTCCCCGGGACAGGGGAACACTGAAGCTTTCTTT. The chain joins TRBV19 to TRBJ1-1, with 9 bases identical to TRBD1. V lost 5 bases to trimming and J lost 1 base; unmatched junction nucleotides: 5. This CDR3 is built from 15 residues. Germline CDR1 LNHDA, CDR2 SQIVND (reference sequence). Combining the CDR3 with reference TRBV19 and TRBJ1-1 gives the whole variable domain DGGITQSPKYLFRKEGQNVTLSCEQNLNHDAMYWYRQDPGQGLRLIYYSQIVNDFQKGDIAEGYSVSREKKESFPLTVTSAQKNPTAFYLCASSSPGQGNTEAFFGQGTRLTVV.